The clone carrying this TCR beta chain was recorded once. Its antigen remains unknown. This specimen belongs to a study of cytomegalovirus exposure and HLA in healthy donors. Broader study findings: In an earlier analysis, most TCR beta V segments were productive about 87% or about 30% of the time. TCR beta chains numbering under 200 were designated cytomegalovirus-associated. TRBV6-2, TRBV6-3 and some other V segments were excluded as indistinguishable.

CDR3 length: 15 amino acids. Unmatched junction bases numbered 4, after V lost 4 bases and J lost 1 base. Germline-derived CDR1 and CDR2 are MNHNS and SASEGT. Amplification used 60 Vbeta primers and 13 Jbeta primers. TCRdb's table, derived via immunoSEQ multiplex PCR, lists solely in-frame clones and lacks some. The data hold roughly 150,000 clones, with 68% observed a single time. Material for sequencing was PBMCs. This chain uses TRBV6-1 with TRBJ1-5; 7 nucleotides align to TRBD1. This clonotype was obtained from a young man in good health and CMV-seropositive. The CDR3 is CASSGQGGSNQPQHF. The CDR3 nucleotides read TGTGCCAGCAGTGGACAGGGCGGGAGCAATCAGCCCCAGCATTTT.